This T cell receptor (beta chain) was profiled in a study of T cells in Graves' hyperthyroidism and ophthalmopathy. Turning to the study itself: The initial diagnosis was the point when peripheral blood was collected, ahead of any treatment.

The table lists this clonotype with a count of one. Being one base from a much bigger clone, this may be a read error. Researchers amplified the TCR beta CDR3 regions from RNA transcripts. The TCR CDR3 first-round RT-PCR relied on the HTBI primer set. TCRdb recomputed calls from the multiplex PCR reads with MiXCR, one row per CDR3 protein. Among roughly 200,000 distinct CDR3 sequences listed, roughly 17% were seen once. Sequencing was done on a sample of blood. The origin of this receptor is a woman aged 45-60 years with Graves' hyperthyroidism.

CDR3 sequence reads: CASSTSGRSPADTQYF. The DNA for the CDR3 is TGCGCCAGCAGCACTAGCGGGAGGAGTCCTGCAGATACGCAGTATTTT. The chain has TRBV5-1 and TRBJ2-3, with TRBD2 matching over 12 bases. Germline loops: CDR1 SGHRS, CDR2 YFSETQ. V shed 4 bases and J 4 bases; nucleotides not matched to a gene: 7. The CDR3 has 16 amino acids.